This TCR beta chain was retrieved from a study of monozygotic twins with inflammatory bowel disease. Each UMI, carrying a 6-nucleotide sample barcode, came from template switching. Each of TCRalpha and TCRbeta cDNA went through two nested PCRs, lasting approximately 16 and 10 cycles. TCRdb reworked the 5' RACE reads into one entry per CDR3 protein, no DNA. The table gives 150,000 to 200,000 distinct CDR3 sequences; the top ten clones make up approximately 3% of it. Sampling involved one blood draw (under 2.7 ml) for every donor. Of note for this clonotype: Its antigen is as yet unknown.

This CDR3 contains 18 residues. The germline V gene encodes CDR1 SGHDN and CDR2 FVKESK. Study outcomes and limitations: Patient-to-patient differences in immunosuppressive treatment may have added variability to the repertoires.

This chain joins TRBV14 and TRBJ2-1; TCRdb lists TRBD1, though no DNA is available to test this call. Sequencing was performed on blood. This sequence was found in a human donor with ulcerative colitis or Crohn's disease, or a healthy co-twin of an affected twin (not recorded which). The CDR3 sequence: CASKTGIPAAVGGNEQFF. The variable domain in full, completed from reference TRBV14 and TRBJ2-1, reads EAGVTQFPSHSVIEKGQTVTLRCDPISGHDNLYWYRRVMGKEIKFLLHFVKESKQDESGMPNNRFLAERTGGTYSTLKVQPAELEDSGVYFCASKTGIPAAVGGNEQFFGPGTRLTVL.